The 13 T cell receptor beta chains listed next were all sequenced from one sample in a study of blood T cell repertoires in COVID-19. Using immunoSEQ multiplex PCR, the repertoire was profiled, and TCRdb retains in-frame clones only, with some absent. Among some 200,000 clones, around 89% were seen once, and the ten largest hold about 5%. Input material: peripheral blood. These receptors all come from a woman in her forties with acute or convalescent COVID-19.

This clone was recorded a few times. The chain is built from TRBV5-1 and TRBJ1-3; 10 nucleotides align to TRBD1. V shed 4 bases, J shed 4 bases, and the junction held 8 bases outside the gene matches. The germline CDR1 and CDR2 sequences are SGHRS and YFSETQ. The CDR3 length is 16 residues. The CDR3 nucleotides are TGCGCCAGCAGCGTCTTGGGACAGGGGAGAGGAAACACCATATATTTT. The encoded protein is CASSVLGQGRGNTIYF. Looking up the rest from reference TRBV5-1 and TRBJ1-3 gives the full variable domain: KAGVTQTPRYLIKTRGQQVTLSCSPISGHRSVSWYQQTPGQGLQFLFEYFSETQRNKGNFPGRFSGRQFSNSRSEMNVSTLELGDSALYLCASSVLGQGRGNTIYFGEGSWLTVV.

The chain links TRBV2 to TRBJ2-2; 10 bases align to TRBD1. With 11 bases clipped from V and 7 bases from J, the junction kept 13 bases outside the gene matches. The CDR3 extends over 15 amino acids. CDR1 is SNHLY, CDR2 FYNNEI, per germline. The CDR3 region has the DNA TGTGCCGGGGACAGTGGACAGGGGGTGGTCGGGGAGCTGTTTTTT. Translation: CAGDSGQGVVGELFF.

The CDR3 is CASSQETGTGMYGYTF. CDR3 in DNA: TGTGCCAGCAGTCAAGAAACCGGGACAGGGATGTATGGCTACACCTTC. The rearrangement joins TRBV6-1 to TRBJ1-2; TRBD1 aligns across 9 bases. Germline CDR1 reads MNHNS; CDR2 reads SASEGT. J was trimmed by 5 bases and V by 5 bases; bases with no gene match: 12. This CDR3 has 16 amino acids.

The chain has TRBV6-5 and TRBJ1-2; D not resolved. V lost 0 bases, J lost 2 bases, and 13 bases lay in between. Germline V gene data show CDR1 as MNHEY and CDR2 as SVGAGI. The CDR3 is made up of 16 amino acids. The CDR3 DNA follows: TGTGCCAGCAGTTACTCGGATGGGGAGCTAAACTATGGCTACACCTTC. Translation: CASSYSDGELNYGYTF.

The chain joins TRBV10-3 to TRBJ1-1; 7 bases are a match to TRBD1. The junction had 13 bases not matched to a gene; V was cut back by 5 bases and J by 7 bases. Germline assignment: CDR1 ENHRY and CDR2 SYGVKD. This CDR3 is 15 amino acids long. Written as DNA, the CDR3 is TGTGCCATCAGTCCCAGGGGGTCAGTAGGAAATGAAGCTTTCTTT. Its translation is CAISPRGSVGNEAFF.

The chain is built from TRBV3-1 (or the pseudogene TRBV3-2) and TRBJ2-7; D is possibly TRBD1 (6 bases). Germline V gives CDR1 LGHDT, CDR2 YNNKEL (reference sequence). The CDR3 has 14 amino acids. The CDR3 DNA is TGTGCCAGCAGCCGCCACAGGGCCTCCTCCGAGCAGTACGTC. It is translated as CASSRHRASSEQYV.

The CDR3 coding sequence is TGTGCCAGCAGCTTAGCCTCGCTCCCGACAACAGATACGCAGTATTTT. This gives the protein CASSLASLPTTDTQYF. The chain is built from TRBV11-2 and TRBJ2-3; unclear D gene. This CDR3 has 16 residues. Germline V gene sequence: CDR1 SGHAT, CDR2 FQNNGV. Trimming removed 1 base from V and 3 bases from J, with 14 bases in between.

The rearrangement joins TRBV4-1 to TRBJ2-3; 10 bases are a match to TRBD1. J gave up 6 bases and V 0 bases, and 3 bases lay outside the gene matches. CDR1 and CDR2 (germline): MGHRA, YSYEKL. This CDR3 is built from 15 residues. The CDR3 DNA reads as TGCGCCAGCAGCCAAGAGACAGGGGGCTTGGATACGCAGTATTTT. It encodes CASSQETGGLDTQYF.

CDR3 sequence reads: CASSAGVGQGSHEQYV. CDR3 in DNA: TGTGCCAGCAGCGCCGGAGTGGGACAGGGGAGCCACGAGCAGTACGTC. The chain carries TRBV6-6 and TRBJ2-7; 10 nucleotides match TRBD1. The germline CDR1 and CDR2 sequences are MNHNY and SVGAGI (reference sequence). The CDR3 covers 16 residues. The ends lost 6 bases at V and 5 bases at J; junction bases unmatched: 13.

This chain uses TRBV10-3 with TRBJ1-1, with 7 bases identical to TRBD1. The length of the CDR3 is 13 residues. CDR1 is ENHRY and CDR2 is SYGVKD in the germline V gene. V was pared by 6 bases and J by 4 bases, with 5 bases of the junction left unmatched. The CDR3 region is CAIRPEGATEAFF. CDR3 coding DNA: TGTGCCATCAGGCCTGAGGGGGCCACTGAAGCTTTCTTT.

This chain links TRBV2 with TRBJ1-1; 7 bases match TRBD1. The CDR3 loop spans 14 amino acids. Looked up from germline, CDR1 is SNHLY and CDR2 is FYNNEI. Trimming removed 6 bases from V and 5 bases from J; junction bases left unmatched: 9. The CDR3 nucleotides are TGTGCCAGCAGCCAGCTGGGCAGGGGGACTGAAGCTTTCTTT. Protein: CASSQLGRGTEAFF.

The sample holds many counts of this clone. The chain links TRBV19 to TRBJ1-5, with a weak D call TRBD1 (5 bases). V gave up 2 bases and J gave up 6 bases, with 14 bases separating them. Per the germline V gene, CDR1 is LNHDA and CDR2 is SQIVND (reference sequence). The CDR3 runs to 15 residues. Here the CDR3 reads CASSIRSGWFQPQHF. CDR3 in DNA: TGTGCCAGTAGTATACGATCAGGGTGGTTTCAGCCCCAGCATTTT.

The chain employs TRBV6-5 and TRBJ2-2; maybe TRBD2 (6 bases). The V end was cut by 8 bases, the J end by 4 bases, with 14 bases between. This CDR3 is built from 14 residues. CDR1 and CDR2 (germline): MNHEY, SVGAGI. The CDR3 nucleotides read TGTGCCAGCGCGGTCTTGGGGGGCACCGGGGAGCTGTTTTTT. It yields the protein CASAVLGGTGELFF.